Shown below are 10 T cell receptor beta chains from a single sample sequenced in a study of graft-versus-host responses after intestinal transplantation. Only in-frame clones appear in the TCRdb table, and some are missing; sequencing was by immunoSEQ multiplex PCR. In the table there are about 130,000 clones, just over 90% of which are singletons. These TCRs' antigens remain unknown. Sample: unstimulated CD4+ T cells sorted from spleen or lymph node cells, taken before intestinal transplant. The receptors stem from a human donor who received an intestinal transplant.

This chain connects TRBV25-1 to TRBJ2-5; D remains ambiguous. This CDR3 is built from 13 residues. Germline-derived CDR1 and CDR2 are MGHDK and SYGVNS. The V end lost 2 bases, the J end lost 7 bases, and 11 bases lay between the germline ends. The CDR3 bases are TGTGCCAGCAGTGAACCCGCCATCCGGACCCAGTACTTC. This gives the protein CASSEPAIRTQYF.

J is TRBJ1-1 and V is TRBV5-4; 7 bases are a match to TRBD1. The CDR3 sequence is 16 residues long. The V gene end was trimmed by 1 base and the J gene end by 2 bases; junction bases not matched to a gene: 8. From germline, CDR1 is SGHNT and CDR2 YYREEE (reference sequence). The CDR3 loop is CASSLPTGRINTEAFF. In nucleotides, the CDR3 is TGTGCCAGCAGCTTGCCGACAGGGAGAATTAACACTGAAGCTTTCTTT.

The chain carries TRBV6-1 and TRBJ1-1; tentative D call: TRBD1 (5 bases). The V gene's germline CDR1 is MNHNS and CDR2 SASEGT. Trimming removed 7 bases at V and 2 bases at J, with 11 bases between. The CDR3 has 13 amino acids. The CDR3 here is CASIYRTNTEAFF. In nucleotides, the CDR3 is TGTGCCAGCATTTACAGGACCAACACTGAAGCTTTCTTT.

The chain combines TRBV18 with TRBJ2-1; 12 nucleotides line up with TRBD2. The length of the CDR3 is 16 residues. Germline assignment: CDR1 KGHSH and CDR2 LQKENI. The ends lost 5 bases at V and 8 bases at J; junction bases unmatched: 10. The CDR3 DNA is TGTGCCAGCTCAGCCCCTAGCGGGGGGGCCGGTCATGAGCAGTTCTTC. It is translated as CASSAPSGGAGHEQFF.

The chain is built from TRBV6-1 and TRBJ2-1, with 10 bases that match TRBD2. The germline V gene encodes CDR1 MNHNS and CDR2 SASEGT. CDR3 length: 15 residues. J lost 4 bases, V lost 1 base, and 1 base had no gene match. CDR3 DNA: TGTGCCAGCAGTGAAGGGACTAGCGGATACAATGAGCAGTTCTTC. As protein: CASSEGTSGYNEQFF.

The rearrangement joins TRBV11-2 to TRBJ2-2, with 9 nucleotides matching TRBD1. Trimming took 5 bases from V and 8 from J; bases not matched to a gene: 18. The CDR3 runs to 18 residues. Germline V gene lookup returns CDR1 SGHAT and CDR2 FQNNGV. CDR3 coding DNA: TGTGCCAGCAGCCCCGGGACAGGGACCATTTTAACACCGGGGGAGCTGTTTTTT. Its translation: CASSPGTGTILTPGELFF.

The chain combines TRBV10-3 with TRBJ1-5; 8 bases match TRBD1. CDR3 size: 14 residues. The V gene's germline CDR1 is ENHRY and CDR2 SYGVKD. Losses at the gene ends were 4 bases for V and 5 bases for J; bases not matched to a gene: 4. CDR3 DNA sequence: TGTGCCATCAGTGCTGGACAGGGAGATCAGCCCCAGCATTTT. Encoded protein: CAISAGQGDQPQHF.

The gene calls are TRBV6-5 and TRBJ1-1, with no clear D. This CDR3 is 12 amino acids long. V dropped 2 bases and J dropped 4 bases, with 5 bases sitting between them. CDR1 MNHEY and CDR2 SVGAGI come from the germline V gene. As DNA, the CDR3 is TGTGCCAGCAGTTACATGGGCACTGAAGCTTTCTTT. It encodes CASSYMGTEAFF.

A single count supports this clone. The rearrangement uses TRBV5-1 and TRBJ1-1; D perhaps matches TRBD1 (5 bases). The length of the CDR3 is 14 residues. Trimming took 6 bases from V and 0 from J, leaving 12 bases between them. Germline values: CDR1 SGHRS, CDR2 YFSETQ. The chain's CDR3 is CASNPDTLNTEAFF. In DNA, the CDR3 is TGCGCCAGCAACCCGGACACCTTGAACACTGAAGCTTTCTTT. Supplemented by reference TRBV5-1 and TRBJ1-1, the full variable domain reads KAGVTQTPRYLIKTRGQQVTLSCSPISGHRSVSWYQQTPGQGLQFLFEYFSETQRNKGNFPGRFSGRQFSNSRSEMNVSTLELGDSALYLCASNPDTLNTEAFFGQGTRLTVV.

This chain joins TRBV2 and TRBJ1-4; a weak D match, TRBD1 (6 bases). Germline V gene lookup returns CDR1 SNHLY and CDR2 FYNNEI. The CDR3 length is 16 residues. V was clipped by 1 base and J by 4 bases, with 13 bases between them. The CDR3 DNA follows: TGTGCCAGCAGTGAAGACTGGACAGCCTTTAATGAAAAACTGTTTTTT. Amino acid sequence: CASSEDWTAFNEKLFF.